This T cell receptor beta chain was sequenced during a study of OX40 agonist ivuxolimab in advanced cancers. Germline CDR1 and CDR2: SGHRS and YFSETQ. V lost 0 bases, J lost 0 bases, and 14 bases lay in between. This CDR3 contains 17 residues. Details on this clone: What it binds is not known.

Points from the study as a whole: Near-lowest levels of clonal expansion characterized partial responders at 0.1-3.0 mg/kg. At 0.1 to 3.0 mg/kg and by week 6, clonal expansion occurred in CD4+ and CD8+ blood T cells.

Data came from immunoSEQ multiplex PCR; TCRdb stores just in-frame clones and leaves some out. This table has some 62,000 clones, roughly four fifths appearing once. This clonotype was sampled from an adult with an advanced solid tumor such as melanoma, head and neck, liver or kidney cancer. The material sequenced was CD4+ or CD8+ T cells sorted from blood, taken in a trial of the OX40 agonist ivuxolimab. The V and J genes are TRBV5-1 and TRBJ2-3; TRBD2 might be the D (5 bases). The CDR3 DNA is TGCGCCAGCAGCTTGGCCGCGAGAGGGCCTAGCACAGATACGCAGTATTTT. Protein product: CASSLAARGPSTDTQYF.